A selection of T cell receptor beta chains follows, all from one sample in a study of T cells after yellow fever vaccination. TCRdb fed the 5' RACE reads into MiXCR, producing one record per CDR3 protein. The sample gives 150,000 to 200,000 distinct CDR3 sequences, approximately 6.2% of which show up once; less than 3.5% is in the top ten. The input for sequencing was CD4+ T cells sorted from PBMCs, taken on the day of the first yellow fever vaccination. These TCRs come from a man between 18 and 29 years old who received the YFV17D yellow fever vaccine. Both conserved end residues are part of each CDR3. Fields, in order: J gene, D gene, clone size, V gene, CDR3 DNA, CDR3 protein. D genes are given only for firm matches. Only part of the rows carry a size: once, few, many, or a class if the clone is expanded.

j_call: TRBJ2-6; d_call: TRBD2; clone_size: NA; v_call: TRBV11-2; cdr3_nt: TGTGCCAGCAGCTTAGTACTAGCGGGGAGCACAGGGGCCAACGTCCTGACTTTC; cdr3_aa: CASSLVLAGSTGANVLTF
j_call: TRBJ2-1; d_call: NA; clone_size: few; v_call: TRBV20-1; cdr3_nt: TGCAGTGCTAGAGCCACTCGAGACAAATACAATGAGCAGTTCTTC; cdr3_aa: CSARATRDKYNEQFF
j_call: TRBJ1-2; d_call: NA; clone_size: many; v_call: TRBV20-1; cdr3_nt: TGCAGTGCCGCCGGACTCACTGACTATGGCTACACCTTC; cdr3_aa: CSAAGLTDYGYTF
j_call: TRBJ2-4; d_call: NA; clone_size: many; v_call: TRBV5-1; cdr3_nt: TGCGCCAGCTCCCCTGCGGGGCTAGCCAAAAACATTCAGTACTTC; cdr3_aa: CASSPAGLAKNIQYF
j_call: TRBJ2-2; d_call: NA; clone_size: many; v_call: TRBV6-1; cdr3_nt: TGTGCCAGCAGTGCGGAGAATCTGAACACCGGGGAGCTGTTTTTT; cdr3_aa: CASSAENLNTGELFF
j_call: TRBJ2-3; d_call: NA; clone_size: many; v_call: TRBV28; cdr3_nt: TGTGCCAGCAGATCTACCAGGGTGCGGGGTAACCTGAGCACAGATACGCAGTATTTT; cdr3_aa: CASRSTRVRGNLSTDTQYF
j_call: TRBJ2-5; d_call: TRBD2; clone_size: few; v_call: TRBV6-5; cdr3_nt: TGTGCCAGCAGTTACCGGGGGGAGCAAGAGACCCAGTACTTC; cdr3_aa: CASSYRGEQETQYF
j_call: TRBJ1-5; d_call: TRBD1; clone_size: few; v_call: TRBV7-2; cdr3_nt: TGTGCCAGCAGCGGAGACAGGGCCAATCAGCCCCAGCATTTT; cdr3_aa: CASSGDRANQPQHF
j_call: TRBJ2-6; d_call: NA; clone_size: few; v_call: TRBV30; cdr3_nt: TGTGCCTGGCACGTTTTTGGCGCGACTGGGGCCAACGTCCTGACTTTC; cdr3_aa: CAWHVFGATGANVLTF
j_call: TRBJ2-1; d_call: TRBD1; clone_size: many; v_call: TRBV5-4; cdr3_nt: TGTGCCAGCAACCAGACAGGGAGAATCAATGAGCAGTTCTTC; cdr3_aa: CASNQTGRINEQFF
j_call: TRBJ2-1; d_call: TRBD1; clone_size: many; v_call: TRBV11-2; cdr3_nt: TGTGCCAGCAGCTTCATAGGGGGCAGCGGAAATGAGCAGTTCTTC; cdr3_aa: CASSFIGGSGNEQFF
j_call: TRBJ2-1; d_call: NA; clone_size: many; v_call: TRBV7-6; cdr3_nt: TGTGCCAGCAGCTTAGTGGCGTCAGCCTACAATGAGCAGTTCTTC; cdr3_aa: CASSLVASAYNEQFF
j_call: TRBJ2-1; d_call: TRBD2; clone_size: few; v_call: TRBV4-1; cdr3_nt: TGCGCCAGCAGCCAAGAAGCCAGCGGGGGGGCCTTGAATGAGCAGTTCTTC; cdr3_aa: CASSQEASGGALNEQFF
j_call: TRBJ1-3; d_call: NA; clone_size: NA; v_call: TRBV7-2; cdr3_nt: TGTGCCAGCAGCTTGAGTTGGGGCTCTGGAAACACCATATATTTT; cdr3_aa: CASSLSWGSGNTIYF
j_call: TRBJ1-5; d_call: TRBD1; clone_size: few; v_call: TRBV6-5; cdr3_nt: TGTGCCAGCAGTACAGGGGGCGGTCAGCCCCAGCATTTT; cdr3_aa: CASSTGGGQPQHF
j_call: TRBJ1-5; d_call: NA; clone_size: NA; v_call: TRBV5-1; cdr3_nt: TGCGCCAGCAGCCTAGCCCCCCAACAGGGACCAAATCAGCCCCAGCATTTT; cdr3_aa: CASSLAPQQGPNQPQHF
j_call: TRBJ2-3; d_call: NA; clone_size: few; v_call: TRBV18; cdr3_nt: TGTGCCAGCTCACCGCAAGATACGCAGTATTTT; cdr3_aa: CASSPQDTQYF
j_call: TRBJ1-4; d_call: NA; clone_size: many; v_call: TRBV11-2; cdr3_nt: TGTGCCAGCAGCCCCGACTATGAAAAACTGTTTTTT; cdr3_aa: CASSPDYEKLFF
j_call: TRBJ2-7; d_call: NA; clone_size: NA; v_call: TRBV7-2; cdr3_nt: TGTGCCAGCAGCTTAGTGGCGGGGGCCGGGGAGCAGTACTTC; cdr3_aa: CASSLVAGAGEQYF
j_call: TRBJ2-1; d_call: NA; clone_size: many; v_call: TRBV20-1; cdr3_nt: TGCAGTGCTAGACCCTGGACTACCTACAATGAGCAGTTCTTC; cdr3_aa: CSARPWTTYNEQFF
j_call: TRBJ1-5; d_call: NA; clone_size: NA; v_call: TRBV9; cdr3_nt: TGTGCCAGCAGCGTAGCGGGCACTGATCAGCCCCAGCATTTT; cdr3_aa: CASSVAGTDQPQHF
j_call: TRBJ2-3; d_call: NA; clone_size: many; v_call: TRBV4-2; cdr3_nt: TGTGCCAGCAGCCAAATCGGGCAGGGCACAGATACGCAGTATTTT; cdr3_aa: CASSQIGQGTDTQYF
j_call: TRBJ2-5; d_call: TRBD1; clone_size: many; v_call: TRBV6-2/TRBV6-3; cdr3_nt: TGTGCCAGCAGACCTCACCGGGACAGGGGACAAGAGACCCAGTACTTC; cdr3_aa: CASRPHRDRGQETQYF
j_call: TRBJ1-3; d_call: NA; clone_size: few; v_call: TRBV28; cdr3_nt: TGTGCCAGCAGTTTAGAGGAAGGTCCAAATCCATCTGGAAACACCATATATTTT; cdr3_aa: CASSLEEGPNPSGNTIYF
j_call: TRBJ2-3; d_call: TRBD1; clone_size: many; v_call: TRBV7-2; cdr3_nt: TGTGCCAGCAGCCAGGGACAGGGGACAGATACGCAGTATTTT; cdr3_aa: CASSQGQGTDTQYF
j_call: TRBJ2-1; d_call: NA; clone_size: few; v_call: TRBV9; cdr3_nt: TGTGCCAGCAGCGCCTATTACCCATACAATGAGCAGTTCTTC; cdr3_aa: CASSAYYPYNEQFF
j_call: TRBJ1-5; d_call: NA; clone_size: few; v_call: TRBV12-3/TRBV12-4; cdr3_nt: TGTGCCAGCAGCCTAGAGGCCTACTTTGGCCAGCCCCAGCATTTT; cdr3_aa: CASSLEAYFGQPQHF
j_call: TRBJ1-1; d_call: TRBD1; clone_size: NA; v_call: TRBV3-1; cdr3_nt: TGTGCCAGCAGCCAATGGAAGGGGGCGGCTTTCTTT; cdr3_aa: CASSQWKGAAFF
j_call: TRBJ1-4; d_call: TRBD1; clone_size: NA; v_call: TRBV5-5; cdr3_nt: TGTGCCAGCAGCCCCGTGGACAGGGCGGCCCCTCTGGAAAAACTGTTTTTT; cdr3_aa: CASSPVDRAAPLEKLFF
j_call: TRBJ1-6; d_call: NA; clone_size: many; v_call: TRBV20-1; cdr3_nt: TGCAGTGCTAGGGACTCTGACCCCTATAATTCACCCCTCCACTTT; cdr3_aa: CSARDSDPYNSPLHF
j_call: TRBJ1-6; d_call: NA; clone_size: many; v_call: TRBV2; cdr3_nt: TGTGCCAGCCTAGGACAGATAGATAATTCACCCCTCCACTTT; cdr3_aa: CASLGQIDNSPLHF
j_call: TRBJ2-6; d_call: TRBD1; clone_size: NA; v_call: TRBV27; cdr3_nt: TGTGCCAGCCTTTGGGGGACAGGGTGGTCTGGGGCCAACGTCCTGACTTTC; cdr3_aa: CASLWGTGWSGANVLTF
j_call: TRBJ2-5; d_call: NA; clone_size: NA; v_call: TRBV9; cdr3_nt: TGTGCCAGCAGCGTAGGGGGGACACGGGTCCAAGAGACCCAGTACTTC; cdr3_aa: CASSVGGTRVQETQYF
j_call: TRBJ2-3; d_call: NA; clone_size: many; v_call: TRBV5-1; cdr3_nt: TGCGCCAGCAGCTTGGGAGGGGTTCACACAGATACGCAGTATTTT; cdr3_aa: CASSLGGVHTDTQYF
j_call: TRBJ2-3; d_call: NA; clone_size: many; v_call: TRBV4-3; cdr3_nt: TGCGCCAGCAGCCAAGCTCCGGAGGGCACAGATACGCAGTATTTT; cdr3_aa: CASSQAPEGTDTQYF
j_call: TRBJ1-5; d_call: NA; clone_size: many; v_call: TRBV24-1; cdr3_nt: TGTGCCACCAGTGATACCCCAGAGGAGAAGCCCCAGCATTTT; cdr3_aa: CATSDTPEEKPQHF
j_call: TRBJ2-1; d_call: TRBD1; clone_size: many; v_call: TRBV6-5; cdr3_nt: TGTGCCAGCAGTTTTTCCCTTGACAGGGTAAATCACAATGAGCAGTTCTTC; cdr3_aa: CASSFSLDRVNHNEQFF
j_call: TRBJ2-1; d_call: TRBD2; clone_size: many; v_call: TRBV7-3; cdr3_nt: TGTGCCAGCAGCCCCCCGGGGGGGGCTTTGAATGAGCAGTTCTTC; cdr3_aa: CASSPPGGALNEQFF
j_call: TRBJ2-1; d_call: TRBD2; clone_size: many; v_call: TRBV7-8; cdr3_nt: TGTGCCAGCAGCTTAGCAGCGGGGGGGTTGCTTTACAATGAGCAGTTCTTC; cdr3_aa: CASSLAAGGLLYNEQFF
j_call: TRBJ1-2; d_call: NA; clone_size: NA; v_call: TRBV20-1; cdr3_nt: TGCAGTGCTAGTGGTTTACGGGGGGCTGGCTACACCTTC; cdr3_aa: CSASGLRGAGYTF
j_call: TRBJ2-7; d_call: NA; clone_size: many; v_call: TRBV5-5; cdr3_nt: TGTGCCAGCAGCTTGGAGTTTAGGTACGAGCAGTACTTC; cdr3_aa: CASSLEFRYEQYF
j_call: TRBJ2-1; d_call: TRBD2; clone_size: few; v_call: TRBV7-2; cdr3_nt: TGTGCCAGCAGCGCTAGCGGGGGGAATGAGCAGTTCTTC; cdr3_aa: CASSASGGNEQFF
j_call: TRBJ2-3; d_call: NA; clone_size: NA; v_call: TRBV4-3; cdr3_nt: TGCGCCAGCAGCCAAGATACATTCCAAGTGGGCGATACGCACTATTTT; cdr3_aa: CASSQDTFQVGDTHYF
j_call: TRBJ2-1; d_call: TRBD1; clone_size: many; v_call: TRBV5-1; cdr3_nt: TGCGCCAGCAGCCCCGGAGGACAGGGGGCCTATGAGCAGTTCTTC; cdr3_aa: CASSPGGQGAYEQFF
j_call: TRBJ2-1; d_call: NA; clone_size: once; v_call: TRBV7-3; cdr3_nt: TGTACCAGCAGTAACAGGGGCGCTAGAGCGCGGGGAAGGATCGATGAGCAGTTCTTC; cdr3_aa: CTSSNRGARARGRIDEQFF
j_call: TRBJ1-5; d_call: TRBD1; clone_size: many; v_call: TRBV5-8; cdr3_nt: TGTGCCAGCGGACATCAGGGGGCCGGCAATCAGCCCCAGCATTTT; cdr3_aa: CASGHQGAGNQPQHF
j_call: TRBJ2-3; d_call: NA; clone_size: many; v_call: TRBV5-1; cdr3_nt: TGCGCCAGCAGCTCGGACAGTCACACAGATACGCAGTATTTT; cdr3_aa: CASSSDSHTDTQYF
j_call: TRBJ2-3; d_call: NA; clone_size: NA; v_call: TRBV29-1; cdr3_nt: TGCAGCGCCCGCACAGCAGATACGCAGTATTTT; cdr3_aa: CSARTADTQYF